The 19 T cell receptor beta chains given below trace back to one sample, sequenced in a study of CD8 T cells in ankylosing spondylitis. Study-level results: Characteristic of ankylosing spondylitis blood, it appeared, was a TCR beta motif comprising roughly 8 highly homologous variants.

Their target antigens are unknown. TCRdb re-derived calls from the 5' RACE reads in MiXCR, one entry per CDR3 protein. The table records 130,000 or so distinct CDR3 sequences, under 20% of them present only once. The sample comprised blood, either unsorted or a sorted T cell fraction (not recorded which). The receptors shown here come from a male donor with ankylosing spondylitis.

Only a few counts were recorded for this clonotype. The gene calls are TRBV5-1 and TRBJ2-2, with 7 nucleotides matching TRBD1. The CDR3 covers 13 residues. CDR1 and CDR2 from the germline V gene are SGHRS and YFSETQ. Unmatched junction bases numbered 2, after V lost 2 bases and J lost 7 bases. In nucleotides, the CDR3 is TGCGCCAGCAGCTTCACAGGGGACGGGGAGCTGTTTTTT. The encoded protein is CASSFTGDGELFF.

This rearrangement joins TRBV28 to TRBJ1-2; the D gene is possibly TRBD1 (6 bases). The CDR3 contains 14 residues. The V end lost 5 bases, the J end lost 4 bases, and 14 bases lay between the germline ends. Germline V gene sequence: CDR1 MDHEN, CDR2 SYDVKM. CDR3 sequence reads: CASSAGASSYGYTF. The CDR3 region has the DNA TGTGCCAGCAGTGCAGGGGCTTCGTCCTATGGCTACACCTTC.

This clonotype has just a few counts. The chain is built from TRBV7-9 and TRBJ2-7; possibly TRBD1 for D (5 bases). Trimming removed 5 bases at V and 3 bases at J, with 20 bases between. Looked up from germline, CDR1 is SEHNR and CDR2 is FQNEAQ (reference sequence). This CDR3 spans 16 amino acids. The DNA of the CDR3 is TGTGCCAGCAGCCAGATCGAGGACACCCACCTCTACGAGCAGTACTTC. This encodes CASSQIEDTHLYEQYF.

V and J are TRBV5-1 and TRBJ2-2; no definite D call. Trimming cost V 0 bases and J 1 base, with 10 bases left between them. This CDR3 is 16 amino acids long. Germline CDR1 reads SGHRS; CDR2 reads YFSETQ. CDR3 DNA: TGCGCCAGCAGCTTGGCCGTCACCCTGAACACCGGGGAGCTGTTTTTT. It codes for CASSLAVTLNTGELFF.

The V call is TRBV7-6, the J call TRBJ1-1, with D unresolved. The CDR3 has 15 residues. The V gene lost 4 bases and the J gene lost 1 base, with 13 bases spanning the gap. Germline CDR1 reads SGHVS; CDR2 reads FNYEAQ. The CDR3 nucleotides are TGTGCCAGCAGCTCGCAACAAGGCAAGAACACTGAAGCTTTCTTT. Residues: CASSSQQGKNTEAFF.

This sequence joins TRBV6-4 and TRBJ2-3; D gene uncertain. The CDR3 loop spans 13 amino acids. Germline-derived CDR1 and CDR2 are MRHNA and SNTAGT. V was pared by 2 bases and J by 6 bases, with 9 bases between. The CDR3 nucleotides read TGTGCCAGCAGTGACCGGACCTTGGATACGCAGTATTTT. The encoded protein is CASSDRTLDTQYF.

The CDR3: CATSRDGVAGERLYNEQFF. CDR3 nucleotide sequence: TGTGCCACCAGCAGAGATGGGGTAGCGGGAGAGAGACTATACAATGAGCAGTTCTTC. The rearrangement links TRBV15 to TRBJ2-1; 9 bases fit TRBD2. Per the germline V gene, CDR1 is LNHNV and CDR2 is YYDKDF (reference sequence). After removal of 0 bases from V and 4 bases from J, the junction contained 13 bases not matched to a gene. CDR3 length equals 19 residues. The whole variable domain, remainder taken from reference TRBV15 and TRBJ2-1, is DAMVIQNPRYQVTQFGKPVTLSCSQTLNHNVMYWYQQKSSQAPKLLFHYYDKDFNNEADTPDNFQSRRPNTSFCFLDIRSPGLGDTAMYLCATSRDGVAGERLYNEQFFGPGTRLTVL.

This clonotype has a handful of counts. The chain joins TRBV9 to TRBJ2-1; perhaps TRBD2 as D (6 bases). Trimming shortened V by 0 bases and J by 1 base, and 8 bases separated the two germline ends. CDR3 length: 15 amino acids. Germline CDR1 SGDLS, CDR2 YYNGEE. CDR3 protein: CASSVGRGSYNEQFF. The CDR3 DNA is TGTGCCAGCAGCGTAGGACGGGGGTCCTACAATGAGCAGTTCTTC.

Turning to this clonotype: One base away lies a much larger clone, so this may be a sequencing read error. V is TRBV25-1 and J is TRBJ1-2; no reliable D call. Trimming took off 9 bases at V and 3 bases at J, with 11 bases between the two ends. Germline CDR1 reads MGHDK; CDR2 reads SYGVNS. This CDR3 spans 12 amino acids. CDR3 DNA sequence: TGTGCCAGTAGGCTGCGGGACTATGGCTACACCTTC. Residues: CASRLRDYGYTF.

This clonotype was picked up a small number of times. The CDR3: CASSPGPAGTRLTDTQYF. The CDR3 DNA follows: TGTGCCAGCAGCCCCGGCCCCGCGGGTACCAGGCTCACAGATACGCAGTATTTT. The V and J genes are TRBV14 and TRBJ2-3, with TRBD2 as a possible D gene (5 bases). The germline CDR1 and CDR2 sequences are SGHDN and FVKESK. The CDR3 extends over 18 amino acids. The V and J ends lost 4 bases and 2 bases respectively, with 22 bases between them. Looking up the rest from reference TRBV14 and TRBJ2-3 gives the full variable domain: EAGVTQFPSHSVIEKGQTVTLRCDPISGHDNLYWYRRVMGKEIKFLLHFVKESKQDESGMPNNRFLAERTGGTYSTLKVQPAELEDSGVYFCASSPGPAGTRLTDTQYFGPGTRLTVL.

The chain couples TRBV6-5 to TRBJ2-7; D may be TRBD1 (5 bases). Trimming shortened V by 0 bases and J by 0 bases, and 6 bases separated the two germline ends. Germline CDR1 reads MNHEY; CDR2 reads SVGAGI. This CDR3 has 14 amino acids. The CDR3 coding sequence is TGTGCCAGCAGTTACTCTGACAGCTCCTACGAGCAGTACTTC. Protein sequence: CASSYSDSSYEQYF.

This CDR3 is CSVEGEGGSTDTQYF. The CDR3 DNA follows: TGCAGCGTTGAGGGAGAGGGCGGAAGCACAGATACGCAGTATTTT. The gene calls are TRBV29-1 and TRBJ2-3, with a weak D call TRBD2 (5 bases). The V end lost 3 bases, the J end lost 0 bases, and 13 bases lay between the germline ends. CDR3 length equals 15 residues. CDR1 SQVTM and CDR2 ANQGSEA come from the germline V gene.

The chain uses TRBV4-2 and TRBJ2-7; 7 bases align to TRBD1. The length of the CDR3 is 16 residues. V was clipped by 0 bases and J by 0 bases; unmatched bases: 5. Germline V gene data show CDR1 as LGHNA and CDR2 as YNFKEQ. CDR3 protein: CASSQEGDRASYEQYF. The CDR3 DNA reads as TGTGCCAGCAGCCAAGAAGGAGACAGGGCCTCCTACGAGCAGTACTTC.

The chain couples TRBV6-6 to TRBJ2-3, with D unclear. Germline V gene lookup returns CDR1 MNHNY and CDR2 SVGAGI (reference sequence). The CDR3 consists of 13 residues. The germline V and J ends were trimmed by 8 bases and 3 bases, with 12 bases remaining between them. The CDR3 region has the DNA TGTGCCAGCGGGGATGGGCCAACAGATACGCAGTATTTT. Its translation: CASGDGPTDTQYF.

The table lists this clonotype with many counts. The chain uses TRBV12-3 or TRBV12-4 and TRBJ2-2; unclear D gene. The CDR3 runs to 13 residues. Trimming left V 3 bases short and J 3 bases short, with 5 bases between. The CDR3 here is CASSFLDTGELFF. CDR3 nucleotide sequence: TGTGCCAGCAGTTTCTTAGACACCGGGGAGCTGTTTTTT.

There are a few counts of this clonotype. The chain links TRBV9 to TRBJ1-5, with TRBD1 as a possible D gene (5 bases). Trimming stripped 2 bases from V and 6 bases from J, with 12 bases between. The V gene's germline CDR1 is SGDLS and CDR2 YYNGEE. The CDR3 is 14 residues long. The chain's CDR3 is CASSVGTAGQPQHF. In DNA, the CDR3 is TGTGCCAGCAGCGTTGGGACCGCGGGTCAGCCCCAGCATTTT.

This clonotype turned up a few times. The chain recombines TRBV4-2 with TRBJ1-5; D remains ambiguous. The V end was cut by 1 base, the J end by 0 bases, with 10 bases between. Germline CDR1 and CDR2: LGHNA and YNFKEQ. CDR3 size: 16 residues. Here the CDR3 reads CASSQAPSISNQPQHF. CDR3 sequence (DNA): TGTGCCAGCAGCCAAGCGCCCAGTATTAGCAATCAGCCCCAGCATTTT.

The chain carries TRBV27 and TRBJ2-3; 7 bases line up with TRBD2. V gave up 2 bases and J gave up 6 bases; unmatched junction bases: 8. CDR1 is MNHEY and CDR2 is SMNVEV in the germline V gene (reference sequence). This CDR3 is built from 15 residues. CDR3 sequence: CASSLVAGASDTQYF. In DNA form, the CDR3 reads TGTGCCAGCAGTTTAGTGGCGGGAGCGTCGGATACGCAGTATTTT.

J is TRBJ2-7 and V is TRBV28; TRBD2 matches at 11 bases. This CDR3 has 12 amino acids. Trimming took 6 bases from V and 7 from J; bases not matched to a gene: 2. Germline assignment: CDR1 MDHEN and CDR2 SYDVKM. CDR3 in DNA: TGTGCCAGCAGCCTAGCGGGAGGAGAGCAGTACTTC. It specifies CASSLAGGEQYF.